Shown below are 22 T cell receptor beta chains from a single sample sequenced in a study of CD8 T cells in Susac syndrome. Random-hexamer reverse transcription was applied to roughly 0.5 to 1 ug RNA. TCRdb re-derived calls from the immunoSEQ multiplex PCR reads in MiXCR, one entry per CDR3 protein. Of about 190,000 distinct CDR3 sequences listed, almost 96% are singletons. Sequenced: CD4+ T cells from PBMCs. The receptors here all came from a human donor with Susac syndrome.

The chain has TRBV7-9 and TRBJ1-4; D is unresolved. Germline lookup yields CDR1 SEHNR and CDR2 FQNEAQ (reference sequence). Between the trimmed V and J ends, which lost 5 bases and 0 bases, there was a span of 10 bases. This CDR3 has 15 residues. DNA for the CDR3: TGTGCCAGCAGCACAGACGTTGCAACTAATGAAAAACTGTTTTTT. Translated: CASSTDVATNEKLFF. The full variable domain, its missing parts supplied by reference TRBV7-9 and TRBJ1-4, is DTGVSQNPRHKITKRGQNVTFRCDPISEHNRLYWYRQTLGQGPEFLTYFQNEAQLEKSRLLSDRFSAERPKGSFSTLEIQRTEQGDSAMYLCASSTDVATNEKLFFGSGTQLSVL.

In DNA, the CDR3 is TGTGCTAGTGGTTTGGGACAGGGCTTTGGGACCCAGTACTTC. Its protein product is CASGLGQGFGTQYF. The rearrangement uses TRBV12-5 and TRBJ2-5; 7 nucleotides align to TRBD1. CDR3 size: 14 residues. Unmatched junction bases numbered 6, after V lost 1 base and J lost 7 bases. The germline gives CDR1 LGHNT, CDR2 FRNRAP. Complete variable domain (other parts from reference TRBV12-5 and TRBJ2-5): DARVTQTPRHKVTEMGQEVTMRCQPILGHNTVFWYRQTMMQGLELLAYFRNRAPLDDSGMPKDRFSAEMPDATLATLKIQPSEPRDSAVYFCASGLGQGFGTQYFGPGTRLLVL.

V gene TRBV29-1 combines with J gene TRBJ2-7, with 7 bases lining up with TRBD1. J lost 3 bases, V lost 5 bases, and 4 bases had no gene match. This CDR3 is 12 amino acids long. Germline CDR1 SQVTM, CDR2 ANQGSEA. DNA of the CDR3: TGCAGCGTTAGGGACAGTAACTACGAGCAGTACTTC. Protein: CSVRDSNYEQYF.

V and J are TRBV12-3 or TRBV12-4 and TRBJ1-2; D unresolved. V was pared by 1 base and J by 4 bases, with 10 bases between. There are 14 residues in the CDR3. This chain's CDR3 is CASSLGVSGYGYTF. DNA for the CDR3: TGTGCCAGCAGTTTAGGGGTGAGCGGCTATGGCTACACCTTC.

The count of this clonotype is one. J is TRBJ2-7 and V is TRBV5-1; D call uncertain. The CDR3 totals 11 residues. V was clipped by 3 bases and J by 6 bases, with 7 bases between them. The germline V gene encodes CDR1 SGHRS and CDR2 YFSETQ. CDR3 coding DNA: TGCGCCAGCAGCTCAGATATCGAGCAGTACTTC. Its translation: CASSSDIEQYF.

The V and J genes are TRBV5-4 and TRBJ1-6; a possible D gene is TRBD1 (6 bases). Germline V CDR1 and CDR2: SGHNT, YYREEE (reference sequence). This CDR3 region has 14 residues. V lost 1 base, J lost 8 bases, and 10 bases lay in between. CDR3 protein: CASSLTGRDSPLHF. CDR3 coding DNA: TGTGCCAGCAGCTTGACAGGGCGTGATTCACCCCTCCACTTT.

DNA of the CDR3: TGTGCCAGCAGTTACTCCAGATTTGGGGGGGAGTTCTTC. Translating it yields CASSYSRFGGEFF. V gene TRBV6-5 combines with J gene TRBJ2-1; 7 positions agree with TRBD2. Germline lookup yields CDR1 MNHEY and CDR2 SVGAGI. The J segment lost 14 bases and the V segment lost 0 bases, leaving 7 bases of the junction unmatched. The CDR3 loop spans 13 amino acids.

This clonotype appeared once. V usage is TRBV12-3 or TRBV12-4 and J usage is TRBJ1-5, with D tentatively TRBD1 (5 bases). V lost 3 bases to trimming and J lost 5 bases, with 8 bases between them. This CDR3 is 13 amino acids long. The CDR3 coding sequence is TGTGCCAGCAGTTTTCGCAGGGATCAGCCCCAGCATTTT. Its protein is CASSFRRDQPQHF.

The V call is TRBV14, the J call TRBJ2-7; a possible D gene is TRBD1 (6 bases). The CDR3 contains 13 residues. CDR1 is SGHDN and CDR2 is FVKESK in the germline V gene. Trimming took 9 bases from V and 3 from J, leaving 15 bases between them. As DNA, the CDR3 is TGTGCCAGTAACAGGGACCTAGACTACGAGCAGTACTTC. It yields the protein CASNRDLDYEQYF.

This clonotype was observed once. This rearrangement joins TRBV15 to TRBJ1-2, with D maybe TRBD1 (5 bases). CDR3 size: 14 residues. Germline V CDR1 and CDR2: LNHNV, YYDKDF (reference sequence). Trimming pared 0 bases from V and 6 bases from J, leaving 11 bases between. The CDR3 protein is CATSRDRVVDGYTF. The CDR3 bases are TGTGCCACCAGCAGAGACAGGGTGGTCGATGGCTACACCTTC. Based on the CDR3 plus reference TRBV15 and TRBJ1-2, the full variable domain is DAMVIQNPRYQVTQFGKPVTLSCSQTLNHNVMYWYQQKSSQAPKLLFHYYDKDFNNEADTPDNFQSRRPNTSFCFLDIRSPGLGDTAMYLCATSRDRVVDGYTFGSGTRLTVV.

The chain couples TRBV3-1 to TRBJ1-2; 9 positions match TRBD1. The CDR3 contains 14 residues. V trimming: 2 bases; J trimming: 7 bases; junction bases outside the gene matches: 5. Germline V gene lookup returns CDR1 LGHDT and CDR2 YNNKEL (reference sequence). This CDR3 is CASSQLQGAGGYTF. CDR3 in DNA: TGTGCCAGCAGCCAATTACAGGGGGCTGGTGGCTACACCTTC.

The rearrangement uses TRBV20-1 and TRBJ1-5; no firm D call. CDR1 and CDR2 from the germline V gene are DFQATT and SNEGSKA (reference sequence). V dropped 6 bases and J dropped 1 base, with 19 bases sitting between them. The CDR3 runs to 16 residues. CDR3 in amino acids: CSATRHSTWSNQPQHF. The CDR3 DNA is TGCAGTGCGACTCGACACTCTACGTGGAGCAATCAGCCCCAGCATTTT.

CDR3 amino acids: CASSLGRASRQYF. The CDR3 nucleotides are TGTGCCAGCAGCTTGGGCAGGGCGAGTCGGCAGTACTTC. The rearrangement joins TRBV11-2 to TRBJ2-7; maybe TRBD1 (5 bases). V lost 3 bases and J lost 9, with 15 bases in between. Germline CDR1 reads SGHAT; CDR2 reads FQNNGV. This CDR3 region has 13 residues.

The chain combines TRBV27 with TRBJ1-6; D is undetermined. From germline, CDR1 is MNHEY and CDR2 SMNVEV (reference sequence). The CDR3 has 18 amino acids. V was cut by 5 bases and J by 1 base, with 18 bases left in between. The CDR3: CASSPRKGVWSYNSPLHF. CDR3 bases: TGTGCCAGCAGTCCCCGAAAGGGAGTATGGTCCTATAATTCACCCCTCCACTTT.

The CDR3 DNA reads TGCAGTGCTAGCGGACTAGCGGGATCCTACGAGCAGTACTTC. Its translation: CSASGLAGSYEQYF. This sequence joins TRBV20-1 and TRBJ2-7; 12 nucleotides line up with TRBD2. The J segment lost 1 base and the V segment lost 3 bases, leaving 1 base of the junction unmatched. This CDR3 contains 14 residues. CDR1 DFQATT and CDR2 SNEGSKA come from the germline V gene (reference sequence).

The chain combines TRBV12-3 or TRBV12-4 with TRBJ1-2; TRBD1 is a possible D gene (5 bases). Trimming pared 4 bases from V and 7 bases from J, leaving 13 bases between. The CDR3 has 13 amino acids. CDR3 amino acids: CASSSITGSGYTF. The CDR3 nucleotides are TGTGCCAGCAGTTCCATCACAGGAAGTGGCTACACCTTC.

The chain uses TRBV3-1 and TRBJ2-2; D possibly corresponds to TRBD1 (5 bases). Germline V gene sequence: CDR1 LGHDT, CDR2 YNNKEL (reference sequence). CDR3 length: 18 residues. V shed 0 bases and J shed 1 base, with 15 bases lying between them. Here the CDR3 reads CASSQDLVGAGNTGELFF. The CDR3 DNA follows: TGTGCCAGCAGCCAAGATCTTGTAGGGGCAGGGAACACCGGGGAGCTGTTTTTT.

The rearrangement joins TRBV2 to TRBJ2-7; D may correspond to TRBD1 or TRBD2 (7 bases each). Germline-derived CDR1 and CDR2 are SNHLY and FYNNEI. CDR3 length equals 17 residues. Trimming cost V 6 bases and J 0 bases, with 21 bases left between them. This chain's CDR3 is CASRGGTAQLLSYEQYF. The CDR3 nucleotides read TGTGCCAGCAGGGGGGGGACAGCCCAACTCCTCTCCTACGAGCAGTACTTC.

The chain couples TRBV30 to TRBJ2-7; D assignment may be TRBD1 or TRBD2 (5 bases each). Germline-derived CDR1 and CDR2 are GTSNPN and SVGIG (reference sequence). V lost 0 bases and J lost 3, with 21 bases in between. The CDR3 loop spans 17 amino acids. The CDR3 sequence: CAWSVLGPGRVNYEQYF. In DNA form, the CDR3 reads TGTGCCTGGAGTGTACTAGGTCCAGGGAGAGTTAACTACGAGCAGTACTTC. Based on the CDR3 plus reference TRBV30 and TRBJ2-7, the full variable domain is SQTIHQWPATLVQPVGSPLSLECTVEGTSNPNLYWYRQAAGRGLQLLFYSVGIGQISSEVPQNLSASRPQDRQFILSSKKLLLSDSGFYLCAWSVLGPGRVNYEQYFGPGTRLTVT.

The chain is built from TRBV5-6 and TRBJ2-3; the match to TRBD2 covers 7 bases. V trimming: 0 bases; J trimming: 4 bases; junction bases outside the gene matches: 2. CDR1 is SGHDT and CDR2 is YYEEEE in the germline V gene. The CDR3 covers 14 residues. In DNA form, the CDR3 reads TGTGCCAGCAGCTTGGCTACTAGCGCAGATACGCAGTATTTT. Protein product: CASSLATSADTQYF. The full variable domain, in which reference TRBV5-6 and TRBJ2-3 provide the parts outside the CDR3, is DAGVTQSPTHLIKTRGQQVTLRCSPKSGHDTVSWYQQALGQGPQFIFQYYEEEERQRGNFPDRFSGHQFPNYSSELNVNALLLGDSALYLCASSLATSADTQYFGPGTRLTVL.

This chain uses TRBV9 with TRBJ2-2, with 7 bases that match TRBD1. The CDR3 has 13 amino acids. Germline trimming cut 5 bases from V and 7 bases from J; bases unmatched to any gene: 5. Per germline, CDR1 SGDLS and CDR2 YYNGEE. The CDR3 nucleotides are TGTGCCAGCAGAGGGGGCGGAATCGGGGAGCTGTTTTTT. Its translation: CASRGGGIGELFF.

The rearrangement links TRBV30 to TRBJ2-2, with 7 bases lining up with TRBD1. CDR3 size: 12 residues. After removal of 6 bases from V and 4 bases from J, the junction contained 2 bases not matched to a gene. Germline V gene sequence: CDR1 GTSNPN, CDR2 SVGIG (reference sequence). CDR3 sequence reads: CACDRATGELFF. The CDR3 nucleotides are TGTGCCTGCGACAGGGCCACCGGGGAGCTGTTTTTT. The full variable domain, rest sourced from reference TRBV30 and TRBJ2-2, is SQTIHQWPATLVQPVGSPLSLECTVEGTSNPNLYWYRQAAGRGLQLLFYSVGIGQISSEVPQNLSASRPQDRQFILSSKKLLLSDSGFYLCACDRATGELFFGEGSRLTVL.